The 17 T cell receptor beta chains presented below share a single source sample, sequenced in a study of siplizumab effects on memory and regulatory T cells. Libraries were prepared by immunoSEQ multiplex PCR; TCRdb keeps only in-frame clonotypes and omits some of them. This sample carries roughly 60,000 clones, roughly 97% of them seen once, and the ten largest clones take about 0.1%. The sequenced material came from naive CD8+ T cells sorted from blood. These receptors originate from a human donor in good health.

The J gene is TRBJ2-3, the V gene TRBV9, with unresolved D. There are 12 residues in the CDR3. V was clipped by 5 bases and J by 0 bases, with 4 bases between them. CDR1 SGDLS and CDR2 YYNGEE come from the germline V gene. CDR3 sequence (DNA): TGTGCCAGCAGGGGAAGCACAGATACGCAGTATTTT. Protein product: CASRGSTDTQYF.

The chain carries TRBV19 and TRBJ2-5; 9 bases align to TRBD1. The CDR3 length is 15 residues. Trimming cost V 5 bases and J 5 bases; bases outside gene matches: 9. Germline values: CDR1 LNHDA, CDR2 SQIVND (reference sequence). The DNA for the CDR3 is TGTGCCAGTAGTTCGTCCCTTGGACAGGGGGAGACCCAGTACTTC. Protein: CASSSSLGQGETQYF.

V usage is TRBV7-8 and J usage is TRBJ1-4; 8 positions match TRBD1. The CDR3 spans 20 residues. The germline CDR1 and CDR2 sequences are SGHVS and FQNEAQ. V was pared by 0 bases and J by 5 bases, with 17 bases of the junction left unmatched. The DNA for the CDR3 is TGTGCCAGCAGCTTAGCTCCCCCCAGGACAGGGAGGTTCCCGAATGAAAAACTGTTTTTT. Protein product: CASSLAPPRTGRFPNEKLFF.

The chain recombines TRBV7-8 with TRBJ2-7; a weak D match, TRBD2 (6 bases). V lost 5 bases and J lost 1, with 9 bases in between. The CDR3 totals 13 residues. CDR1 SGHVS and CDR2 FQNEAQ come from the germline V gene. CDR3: CASSGTPSYEQYF. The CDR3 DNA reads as TGTGCCAGCAGCGGGACTCCTTCCTACGAGCAGTACTTC.

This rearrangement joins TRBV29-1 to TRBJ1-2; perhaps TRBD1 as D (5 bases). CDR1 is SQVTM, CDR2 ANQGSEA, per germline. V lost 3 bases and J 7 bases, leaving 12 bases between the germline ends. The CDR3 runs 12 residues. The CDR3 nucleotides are TGCAGCGTTGACGAAGGGGCGCTTGGCTACACCTTC. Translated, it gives CSVDEGALGYTF.

The CDR3 DNA reads as TGTGCCAGCAGCTTACCACAGGGGCGCACCGGGGAGCTGTTTTTT. Translating gives CASSLPQGRTGELFF. This chain links TRBV7-9 with TRBJ2-2; 7 nucleotides align to TRBD1. The germline gives CDR1 SEHNR, CDR2 FQNEAQ (reference sequence). V was pared by 2 bases and J by 4 bases, with 4 bases of the junction left unmatched. The CDR3 covers 15 residues. Full variable domain (remainder filled in from reference TRBV7-9 and TRBJ2-2): DTGVSQNPRHKITKRGQNVTFRCDPISEHNRLYWYRQTLGQGPEFLTYFQNEAQLEKSRLLSDRFSAERPKGSFSTLEIQRTEQGDSAMYLCASSLPQGRTGELFFGEGSRLTVL.

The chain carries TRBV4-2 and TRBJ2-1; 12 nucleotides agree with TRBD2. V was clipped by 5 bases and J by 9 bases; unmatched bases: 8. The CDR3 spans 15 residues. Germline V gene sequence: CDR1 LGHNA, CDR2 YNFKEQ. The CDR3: CASSTLAGGLVEQFF. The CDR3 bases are TGTGCCAGCAGCACTCTAGCGGGGGGGCTTGTTGAGCAGTTCTTC.

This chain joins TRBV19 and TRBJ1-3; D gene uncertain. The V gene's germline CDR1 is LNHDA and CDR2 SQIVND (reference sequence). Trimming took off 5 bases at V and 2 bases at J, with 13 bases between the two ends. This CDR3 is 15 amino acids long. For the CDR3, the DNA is TGTGCCAGTAGTTACTTTGGAGGGACTGGAAACACCATATATTTT. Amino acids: CASSYFGGTGNTIYF.

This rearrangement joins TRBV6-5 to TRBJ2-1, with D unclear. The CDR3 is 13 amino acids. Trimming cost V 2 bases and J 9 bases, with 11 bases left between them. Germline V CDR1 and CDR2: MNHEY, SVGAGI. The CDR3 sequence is CASSYPVWGEQFF. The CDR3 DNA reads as TGTGCCAGCAGTTACCCCGTCTGGGGTGAGCAGTTCTTC.

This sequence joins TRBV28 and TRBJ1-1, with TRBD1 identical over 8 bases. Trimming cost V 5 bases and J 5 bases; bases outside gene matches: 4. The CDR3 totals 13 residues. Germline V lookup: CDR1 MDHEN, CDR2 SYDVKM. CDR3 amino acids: CASSRTGPTEAFF. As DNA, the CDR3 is TGTGCCAGCAGTCGGACAGGGCCGACTGAAGCTTTCTTT.

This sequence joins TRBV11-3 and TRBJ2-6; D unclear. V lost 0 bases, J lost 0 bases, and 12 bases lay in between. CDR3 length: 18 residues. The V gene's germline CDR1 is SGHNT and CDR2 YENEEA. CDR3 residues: CASSLDEPGHSGANVLTF. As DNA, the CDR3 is TGTGCCAGCAGCTTAGATGAGCCCGGTCACTCTGGGGCCAACGTCCTGACTTTC.

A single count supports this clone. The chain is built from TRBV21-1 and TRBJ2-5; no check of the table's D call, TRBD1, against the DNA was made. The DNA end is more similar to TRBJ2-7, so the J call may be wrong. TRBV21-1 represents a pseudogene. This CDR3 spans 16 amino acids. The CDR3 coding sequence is TGTGCCAGCAGCAAACAACCGGGACAGGGTTCCTACGAGCAGTACTTC. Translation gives CASSKQPGQGSYEQYF.

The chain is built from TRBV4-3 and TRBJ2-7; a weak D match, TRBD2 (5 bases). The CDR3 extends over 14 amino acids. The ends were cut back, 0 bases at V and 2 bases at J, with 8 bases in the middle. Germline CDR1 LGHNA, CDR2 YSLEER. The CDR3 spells CASSQEEGTYEQYF. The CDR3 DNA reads TGCGCCAGCAGCCAAGAAGAGGGAACCTACGAGCAGTACTTC.

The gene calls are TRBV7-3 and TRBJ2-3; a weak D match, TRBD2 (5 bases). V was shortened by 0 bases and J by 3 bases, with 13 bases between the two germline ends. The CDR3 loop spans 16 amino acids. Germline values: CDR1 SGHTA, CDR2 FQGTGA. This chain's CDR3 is CASSLTSGTMTDTQYF. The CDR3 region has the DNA TGTGCCAGCAGCTTAACGTCGGGAACCATGACAGATACGCAGTATTTT.

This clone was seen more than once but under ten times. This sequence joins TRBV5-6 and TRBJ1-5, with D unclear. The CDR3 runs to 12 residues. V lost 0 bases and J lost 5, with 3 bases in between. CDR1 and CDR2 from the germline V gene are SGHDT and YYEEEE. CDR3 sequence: CASSLGDQPQHF. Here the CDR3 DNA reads TGTGCCAGCAGCTTGGGGGATCAGCCCCAGCATTTT.

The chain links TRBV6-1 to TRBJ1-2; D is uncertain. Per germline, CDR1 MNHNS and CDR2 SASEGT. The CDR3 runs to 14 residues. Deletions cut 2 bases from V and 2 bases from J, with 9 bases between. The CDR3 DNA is TGTGCCAGCAGTGAACTTGGGCCAAACTATGGCTACACCTTC. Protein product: CASSELGPNYGYTF.

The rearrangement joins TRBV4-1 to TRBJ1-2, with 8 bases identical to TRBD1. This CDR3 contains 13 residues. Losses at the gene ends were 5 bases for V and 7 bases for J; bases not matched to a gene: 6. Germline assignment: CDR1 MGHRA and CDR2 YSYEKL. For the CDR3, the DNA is TGCGCCAGCAGCGAGGACAGGGCTCTTGGCTACACCTTC. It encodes CASSEDRALGYTF.